This is a list of T cell receptor beta chains from one sample in a study of T-cell memory formation after mild COVID-19. TCRdb passed the 5' RACE reads through MiXCR, listing each CDR3 protein once. The data contain hundreds of thousands of distinct CDR3 sequences, 24% of them singletons. Sequencing used PBMCs or a T cell subset sorted from them (not recorded which). These receptors all come from an adult woman who had mild COVID-19 (a few samples of this study predate the infection). Cell type and time point are not known. CDR3s include the opening cysteine and the closing phenylalanine or tryptophan. The D gene is left open where the match is weak. Size values are once, few and many counts, or a class for expanded clones, and some rows have none.

TRBJ2-1 few TRBV7-2 TRBD2 TGTGCCAGCAGCTTACGGACTAGCGGGGGGTCCATGCAGTTCTTC CASSLRTSGGSMQFF
TRBJ1-1 once TRBV15 - TGTGCCACCAGGAGGAATCCCCAGAACACTGAAGCTTTCTTT CATRRNPQNTEAFF
TRBJ2-7 - TRBV25-1 TRBD1 TGTGCCAGCAGGGCGACAGGGGTAGAAACCTACGAGCAGTACTTC CASRATGVETYEQYF
TRBJ1-2 - TRBV12-3/TRBV12-4 - TGTGCCAGCAGTTTATCAGGGAAATGGTATGGCTACACCTTC CASSLSGKWYGYTF
TRBJ2-5 many TRBV15 - TGTGCCACCAGCAGAGTGGCGGGTTGGGACGAGACCCAGTACTTC CATSRVAGWDETQYF
TRBJ1-1 - TRBV28 TRBD1 TGTGCCAGCATCGGACAGGCGAACACTGAGGCTTTCTTT CASIGQANTEAFF
TRBJ2-1 many TRBV29-1 TRBD2 TGCAGCGCTCGGCGGGCGGGAGGGAGCCCCAGCTCCTACAATGAGCAGTTCTTC CSARRAGGSPSSYNEQFF
TRBJ2-5 - TRBV11-3 TRBD2 TGTGCCAGCAGCCTCGGACTAGCGAGCGGGTTCCAAGAGACCCAGTACTTC CASSLGLASGFQETQYF
TRBJ2-7 - TRBV6-2/TRBV6-3 - TGTGCCAGCAGCGATTCTAGCGTCGAGCAGTACTTC CASSDSSVEQYF
TRBJ2-2 few TRBV4-1 - TGCGCCAGCAGCCGCTTCGACACGCCGCTGAACACCGGGGAGCTGTTTTTT CASSRFDTPLNTGELFF
TRBJ2-3 few TRBV12-3/TRBV12-4 TRBD2 TGTGCCAGCAGTGTCCTTAGGAGCGGGAGCCGGGAAGATACGCAGTATTTT CASSVLRSGSREDTQYF
TRBJ2-1 - TRBV5-1 TRBD1 TGCGCCAGCAGCCCAACCGGGACAGGGGGTAATTACAATGAGCAGTTCTTC CASSPTGTGGNYNEQFF
TRBJ2-1 - TRBV29-1 - TGCAGCGTGCGGGGGCAGAGCTACAATGAGCAGTTCTTC CSVRGQSYNEQFF
TRBJ2-4 - TRBV19 - TGTGCCAGTAGTATGAACCCCCCGTCTGAGAACATTCAGTACTTC CASSMNPPSENIQYF
TRBJ2-3 many TRBV7-8 TRBD2 TGTGCCAGCAGCCCCCCCAGGGGTAGCGGGAGATCCCTAGATACGCAGTATTTT CASSPPRGSGRSLDTQYF
TRBJ1-2 - TRBV6-2/TRBV6-3 - TGTGCCAGCAGCCAGGTCCCTGATGGCTACACCTTC CASSQVPDGYTF
TRBJ2-3 - TRBV20-1 TRBD2 TGCAGTGCTAGTGGTGATCGTAGCGGGGGGGCTGATACGCAGTATTTT CSASGDRSGGADTQYF
TRBJ1-1 - TRBV5-1 - TGCGCCAGCAGCTCGGACGGGTTGAGGACTGAAGCTTTCTTT CASSSDGLRTEAFF
TRBJ2-1 few TRBV12-3/TRBV12-4 - TGTGCCAGCAGTTCCTCCTATAACAATGAGCAGTTCTTC CASSSSYNNEQFF
TRBJ2-5 - TRBV6-1 TRBD1 TGTGCCAGCACCCAGACAGGGTTAGAGACCCAGTACTTC CASTQTGLETQYF
TRBJ2-2 few TRBV7-9 TRBD2 TGTGCCAGCAAACCGGGACTAGCGGGGGCTACGAACACCGGGGAGCTGTTTTTT CASKPGLAGATNTGELFF
TRBJ2-7 - TRBV5-1 TRBD1 TGCGCCAGCAGCCGGACAGGGGAAGGCTACGAGCAGTACTTC CASSRTGEGYEQYF
TRBJ1-2 few TRBV2 - TGTGCCAGCAGTGCGGGGCAAGACGGCTACACCTTC CASSAGQDGYTF
TRBJ1-3 few TRBV18 - TGTGCCAGCTCTCAAACCCCGGGACGTGGAAACACCATATATTTT CASSQTPGRGNTIYF
TRBJ2-7 - TRBV24-1 - TGTGCCACCAGTGACCCTCACCGACAGTCCTACGAGCAGTACTTC CATSDPHRQSYEQYF
TRBJ2-3 few TRBV7-6 TRBD2 TGTGCCAGCAGCTTGGCTAGCGGGAGCGCAGATACGCAGTATTTT CASSLASGSADTQYF
TRBJ2-3 - TRBV9 - TGTGCCAGCAGCGTGTTGCCTCATGAGCAGTATTTT CASSVLPHEQYF
TRBJ2-5 - TRBV6-2/TRBV6-3 TRBD1 TGTGCCAGCTTGCTAGGGGGCTCAGAGACCCAGTACTTC CASLLGGSETQYF
TRBJ2-1 few TRBV6-6 - TGTGCCAGCAGTTATTTGCTGATCAATGAGCAGTTCTTC CASSYLLINEQFF
TRBJ2-7 few TRBV15 TRBD2 TGTGCCACCAGCAGAGCCCCTAGCGGGAGGTACGAGCAGTACTTC CATSRAPSGRYEQYF
TRBJ2-7 many TRBV7-2 TRBD1 TGTGCCAGCAGCTTTGGGACAGGGGGCGCGATAGCCGAGCAGTACTTC CASSFGTGGAIAEQYF
TRBJ2-7 few TRBV27 TRBD2 TGTGCCAGCAGTTTTTTACTAGCGGGAGTAGTCTACGAGCAGTACTTC CASSFLLAGVVYEQYF
TRBJ2-2 few TRBV19 TRBD2 TGTGCCAGTAGAGTAAGCGGGGGGACCAACACCGGGGAGCTGTTTTTT CASRVSGGTNTGELFF
TRBJ2-2 - TRBV24-1 - TGTGCCACCAGTGACCCCGGAGACGCGAACACCGGGGAGCTGTTTTTT CATSDPGDANTGELFF
TRBJ2-3 few TRBV5-1 - TGCGCCAGCAGCGGGCTTGAGCGGGCGGCAGGAGATACGCAGTATTTT CASSGLERAAGDTQYF
TRBJ1-2 - TRBV27 - TGTGCCAGCAGTTTATCGGGCGACGGCTACACCTTC CASSLSGDGYTF
TRBJ1-2 few TRBV29-1 - TGCAGCGTCGAGACGGGATATGGCTACACCTTC CSVETGYGYTF
TRBJ1-5 few TRBV27 TRBD1 TGTGCCAGCAGCTCGCTGTGGGACAGACTTTATAGCAATCAGCCCCAGCATTTT CASSSLWDRLYSNQPQHF
TRBJ2-3 few TRBV5-6 TRBD2 TGTGCCAGCAGCCCCCGAGGCGGGGGGGCGTATACGCAGTATTTT CASSPRGGGAYTQYF
TRBJ2-5 - TRBV5-1 TRBD1 TGCGCCAGCAGCTTGGGGACAGGGGTCCAAGAGACCCAGTACTTC CASSLGTGVQETQYF
TRBJ2-4 few TRBV20-1 - TGCAGTGCTAGGTCTGTGAGCGGAGCCAAAAACATTCAGTACTTC CSARSVSGAKNIQYF
TRBJ2-7 - TRBV20-1 - TGCAGTGCACGCCGGGACCCAGCCTCCTACGAGCAGTACTTC CSARRDPASYEQYF
TRBJ2-7 - TRBV9 TRBD1 TGTGCCAGCAGCGAGGGACAGGGGAAATTCGAGCAGTACTTC CASSEGQGKFEQYF